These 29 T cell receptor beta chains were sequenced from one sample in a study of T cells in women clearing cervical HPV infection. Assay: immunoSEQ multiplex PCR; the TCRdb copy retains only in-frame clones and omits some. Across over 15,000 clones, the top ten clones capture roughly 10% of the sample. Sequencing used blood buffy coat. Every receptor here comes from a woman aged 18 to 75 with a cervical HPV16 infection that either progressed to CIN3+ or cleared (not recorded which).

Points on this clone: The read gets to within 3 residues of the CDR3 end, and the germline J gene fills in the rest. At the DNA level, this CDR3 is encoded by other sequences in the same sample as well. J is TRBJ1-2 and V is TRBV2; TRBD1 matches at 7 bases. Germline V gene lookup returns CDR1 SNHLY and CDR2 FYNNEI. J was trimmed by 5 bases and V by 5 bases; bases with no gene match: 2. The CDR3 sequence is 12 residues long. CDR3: CASSWDSYGYTF. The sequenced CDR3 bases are TGTGCCAGCAGTTGGGACAGTTATGGC.

The chain's CDR3 is CASSLREFGTQYF. The CDR3 DNA, read in part, is TGTGCCAGTAGCCTCAGGGAGTTCGGGACC. This chain uses TRBV19 with TRBJ2-5; D tentatively fits TRBD1 or TRBD2 (5 bases each). The CDR3 end is not reached by the read, which stops 3 residues before it; the germline J gene fills it in. The CDR3 is made up of 13 amino acids. The germline V gene encodes CDR1 LNHDA and CDR2 SQIVND (reference sequence). V lost 6 bases to trimming and J lost 7 bases, with 15 bases between them.

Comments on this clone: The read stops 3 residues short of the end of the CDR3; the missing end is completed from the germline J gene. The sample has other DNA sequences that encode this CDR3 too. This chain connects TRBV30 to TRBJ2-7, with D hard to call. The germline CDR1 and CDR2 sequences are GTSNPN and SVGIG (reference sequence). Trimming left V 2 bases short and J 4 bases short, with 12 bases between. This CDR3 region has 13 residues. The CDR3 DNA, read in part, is TGTGCCTGGAGTAAAGGATTCGGGTACGAG. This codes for CAWSKGFGYE. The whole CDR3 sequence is CAWSKGFGYEQYF.

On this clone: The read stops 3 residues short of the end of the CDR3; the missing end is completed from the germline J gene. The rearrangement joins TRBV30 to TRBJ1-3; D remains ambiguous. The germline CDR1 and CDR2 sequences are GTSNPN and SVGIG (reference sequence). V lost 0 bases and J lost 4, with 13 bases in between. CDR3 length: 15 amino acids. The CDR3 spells CAWSVRRLAGNTIYF. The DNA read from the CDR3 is TGTGCCTGGAGTGTGCGGCGTCTGGCGGGAAACACC.

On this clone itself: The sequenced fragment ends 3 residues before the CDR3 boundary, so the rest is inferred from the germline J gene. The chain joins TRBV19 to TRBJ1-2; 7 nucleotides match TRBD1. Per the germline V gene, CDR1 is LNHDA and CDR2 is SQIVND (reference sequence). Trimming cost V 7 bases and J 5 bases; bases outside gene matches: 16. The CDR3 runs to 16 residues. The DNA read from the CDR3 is TGTGCCAGTACCGCCCGCTATCGCGACAGGGCGTATGGC. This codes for CASTARYRDRAYG. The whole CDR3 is CASTARYRDRAYGYTF. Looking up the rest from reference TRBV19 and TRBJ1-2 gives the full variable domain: DGGITQSPKYLFRKEGQNVTLSCEQNLNHDAMYWYRQDPGQGLRLIYYSQIVNDFQKGDIAEGYSVSREKKESFPLTVTSAQKNPTAFYLCASTARYRDRAYGYTFGSGTRLTVV.

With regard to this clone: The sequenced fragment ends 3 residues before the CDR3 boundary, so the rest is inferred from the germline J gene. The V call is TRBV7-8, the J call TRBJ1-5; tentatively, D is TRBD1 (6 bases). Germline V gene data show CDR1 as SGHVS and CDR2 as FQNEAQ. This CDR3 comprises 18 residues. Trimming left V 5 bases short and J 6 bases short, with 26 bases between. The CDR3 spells CASSPMQGTGRGGQPQHF. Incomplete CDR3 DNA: TGTGCCAGCAGCCCAATGCAAGGGACGGGGCGAGGGGGTCAGCCC.

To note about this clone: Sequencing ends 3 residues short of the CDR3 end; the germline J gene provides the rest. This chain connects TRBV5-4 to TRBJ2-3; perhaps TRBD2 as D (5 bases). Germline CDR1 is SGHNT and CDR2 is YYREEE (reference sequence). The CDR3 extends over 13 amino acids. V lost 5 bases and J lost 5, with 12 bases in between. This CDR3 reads CASRSRGQDTQYF. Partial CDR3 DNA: TGTGCCAGCAGGTCTCGCGGGCAAGATACG.

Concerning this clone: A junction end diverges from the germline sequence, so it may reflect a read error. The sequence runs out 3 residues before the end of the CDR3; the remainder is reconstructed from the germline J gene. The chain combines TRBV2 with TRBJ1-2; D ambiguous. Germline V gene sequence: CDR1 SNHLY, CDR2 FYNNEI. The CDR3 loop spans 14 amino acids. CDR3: CVSTPGAGVNGYTF. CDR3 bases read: TGTGTCAGCACCCCCGGTGCAGGTGTTAATGGC.

CDR3 loop: CASSSRTVITDTQYF. CDR3 DNA, as far as it was read: TGTGCCAGCAGTTCCAGGACAGTAATCACAGATACG. This sequence joins TRBV7-2 and TRBJ2-3; a possible D gene is TRBD1 (6 bases). The read falls 3 residues short of the CDR3 end, and the missing part is taken from the germline J gene. The CDR3 has 15 residues. Between the trimmed V and J ends, which lost 6 bases and 2 bases, there was a span of 15 bases. Germline-derived CDR1 and CDR2 are SGHTA and FQGNSA.

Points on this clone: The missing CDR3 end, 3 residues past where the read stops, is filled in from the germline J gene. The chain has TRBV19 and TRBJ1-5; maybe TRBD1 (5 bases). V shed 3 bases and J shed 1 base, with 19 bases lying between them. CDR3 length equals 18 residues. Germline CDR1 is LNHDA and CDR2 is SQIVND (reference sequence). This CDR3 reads CASSISPQGSESNQPQHF. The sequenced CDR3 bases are TGTGCCAGTAGTATTAGTCCCCAGGGATCTGAGAGCAATCAGCCC.

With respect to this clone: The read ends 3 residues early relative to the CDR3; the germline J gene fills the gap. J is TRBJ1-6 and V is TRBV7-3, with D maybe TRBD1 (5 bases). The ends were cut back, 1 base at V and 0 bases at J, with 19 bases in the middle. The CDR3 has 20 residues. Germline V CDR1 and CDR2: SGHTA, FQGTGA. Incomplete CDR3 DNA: TGTGCCAGCAGCTTAATGGGGGGTTTGAGTTTGAGCTCCTATAATTCACCC. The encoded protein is CASSLMGGLSLSSYNSP. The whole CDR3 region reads CASSLMGGLSLSSYNSPLHF.

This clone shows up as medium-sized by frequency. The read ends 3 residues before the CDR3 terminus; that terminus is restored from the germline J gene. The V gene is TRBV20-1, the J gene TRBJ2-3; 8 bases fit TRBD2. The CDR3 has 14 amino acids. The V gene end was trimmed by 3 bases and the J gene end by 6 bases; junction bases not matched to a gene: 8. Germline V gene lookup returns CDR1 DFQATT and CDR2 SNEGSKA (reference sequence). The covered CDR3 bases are TGCAGTGCTAGGACCCCGGGACTAGGGGATACG. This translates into CSARTPGLGDT. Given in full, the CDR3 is CSARTPGLGDTQYF.

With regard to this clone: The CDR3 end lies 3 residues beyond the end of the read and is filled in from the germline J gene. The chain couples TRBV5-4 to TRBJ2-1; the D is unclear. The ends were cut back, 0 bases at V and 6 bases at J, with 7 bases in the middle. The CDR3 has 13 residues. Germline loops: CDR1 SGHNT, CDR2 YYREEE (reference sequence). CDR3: CASSLDRPNEQFF. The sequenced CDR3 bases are TGTGCCAGCAGCTTGGACAGACCCAATGAG.

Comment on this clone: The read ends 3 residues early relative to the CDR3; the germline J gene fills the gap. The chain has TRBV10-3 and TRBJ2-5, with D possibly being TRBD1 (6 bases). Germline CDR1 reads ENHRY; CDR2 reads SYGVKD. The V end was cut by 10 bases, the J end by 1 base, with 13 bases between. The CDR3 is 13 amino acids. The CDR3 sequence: CATSDRIQETQYF. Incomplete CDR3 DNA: TGTGCCACCAGCGACAGGATCCAAGAGACC.

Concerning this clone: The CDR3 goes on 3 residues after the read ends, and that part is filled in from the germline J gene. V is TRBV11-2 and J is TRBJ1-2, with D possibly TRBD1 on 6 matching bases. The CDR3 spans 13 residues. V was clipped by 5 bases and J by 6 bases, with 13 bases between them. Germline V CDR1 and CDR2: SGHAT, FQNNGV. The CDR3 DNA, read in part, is TGTGCCAGCAGCCCTACAGGGCAGCATGGC. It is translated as CASSPTGQHG. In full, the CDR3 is CASSPTGQHGYTF.

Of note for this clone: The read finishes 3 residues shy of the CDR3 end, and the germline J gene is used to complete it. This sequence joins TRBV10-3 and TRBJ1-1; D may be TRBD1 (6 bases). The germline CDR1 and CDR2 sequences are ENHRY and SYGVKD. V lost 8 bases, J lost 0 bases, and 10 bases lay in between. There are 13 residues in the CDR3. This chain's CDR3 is CAIGTSMNTEAFF. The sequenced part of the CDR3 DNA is TGTGCCATCGGGACAAGTATGAACACTGAA.

CDR3 bases read: TGCGCCAGCAGCCAAGTAGCAGGGACCTACGAG. It specifies CASSQVAGTYE. The full CDR3 protein is CASSQVAGTYEQYF. The gene calls are TRBV4-1 and TRBJ2-7, with D possibly matching TRBD1 (5 bases). The CDR3 is cut off 3 residues early in the read; its end comes from the germline J gene. This CDR3 region has 14 residues. V gave up 1 base and J gave up 2 bases, with 9 bases separating them. Germline values: CDR1 MGHRA, CDR2 YSYEKL.

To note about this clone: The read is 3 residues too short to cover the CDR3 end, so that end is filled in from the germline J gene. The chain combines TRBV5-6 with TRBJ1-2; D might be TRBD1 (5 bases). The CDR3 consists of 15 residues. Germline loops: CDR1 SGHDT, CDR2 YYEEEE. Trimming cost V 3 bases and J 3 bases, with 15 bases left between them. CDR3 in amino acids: CASSSYRSTHYGYTF. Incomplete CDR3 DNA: TGTGCCAGCAGCTCCTACAGGAGTACCCACTATGGC.

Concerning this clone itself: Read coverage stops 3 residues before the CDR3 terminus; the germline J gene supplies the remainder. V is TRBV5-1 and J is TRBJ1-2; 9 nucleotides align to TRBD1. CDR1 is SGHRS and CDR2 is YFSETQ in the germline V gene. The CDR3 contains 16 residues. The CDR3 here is CASSPRLPGQGTGYTF. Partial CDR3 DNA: TGCGCCAGCAGCCCGCGCTTACCCGGACAGGGGACCGGC.

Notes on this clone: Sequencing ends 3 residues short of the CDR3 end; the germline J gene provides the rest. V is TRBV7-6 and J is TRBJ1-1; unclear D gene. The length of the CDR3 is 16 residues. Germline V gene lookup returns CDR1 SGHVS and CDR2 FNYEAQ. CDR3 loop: CASSLALVFSYNEAFF. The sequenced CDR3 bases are TGTGCCAGCAGCTTAGCGCTAGTATTCTCCTACAATGAG.

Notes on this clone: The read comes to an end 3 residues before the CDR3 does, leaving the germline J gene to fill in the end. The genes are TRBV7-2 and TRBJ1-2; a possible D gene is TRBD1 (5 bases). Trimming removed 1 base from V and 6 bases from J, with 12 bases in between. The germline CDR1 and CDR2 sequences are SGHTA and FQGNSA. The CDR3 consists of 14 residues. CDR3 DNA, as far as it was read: TGTGCCAGCAGCTTAGGTCCCAGGGAACATGGC. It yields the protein CASSLGPREHG. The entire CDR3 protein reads CASSLGPREHGYTF.

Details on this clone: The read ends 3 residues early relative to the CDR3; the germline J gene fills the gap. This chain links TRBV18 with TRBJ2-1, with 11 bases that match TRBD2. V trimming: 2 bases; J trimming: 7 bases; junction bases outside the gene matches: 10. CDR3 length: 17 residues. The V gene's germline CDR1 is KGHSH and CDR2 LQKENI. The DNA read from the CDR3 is TGTGCCAGCTCACCAGGCACTAGCGGGGGCCGAGGGAATGAG. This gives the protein CASSPGTSGGRGNE. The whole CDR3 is CASSPGTSGGRGNEQFF.

The CDR3 sequence is CASRIIGQHYGYTF. Incomplete CDR3 DNA: TGTGCCAGTAGAATCATTGGACAGCACTATGGC. The J gene is TRBJ1-2, the V gene TRBV19; TRBD1 is a possible D gene (6 bases). The CDR3 goes on 3 residues after the read ends, and that part is filled in from the germline J gene. Per the germline V gene, CDR1 is LNHDA and CDR2 is SQIVND (reference sequence). Trimming cost V 6 bases and J 3 bases, with 14 bases left between them. The CDR3 totals 14 residues.

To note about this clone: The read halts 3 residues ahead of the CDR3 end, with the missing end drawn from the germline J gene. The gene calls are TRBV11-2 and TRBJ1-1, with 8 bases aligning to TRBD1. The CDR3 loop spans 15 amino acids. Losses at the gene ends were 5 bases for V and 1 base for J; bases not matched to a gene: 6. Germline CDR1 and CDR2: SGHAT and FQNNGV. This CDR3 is CASSVSGGANTEAFF. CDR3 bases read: TGTGCCAGCAGCGTGTCAGGGGGCGCGAACACTGAA.

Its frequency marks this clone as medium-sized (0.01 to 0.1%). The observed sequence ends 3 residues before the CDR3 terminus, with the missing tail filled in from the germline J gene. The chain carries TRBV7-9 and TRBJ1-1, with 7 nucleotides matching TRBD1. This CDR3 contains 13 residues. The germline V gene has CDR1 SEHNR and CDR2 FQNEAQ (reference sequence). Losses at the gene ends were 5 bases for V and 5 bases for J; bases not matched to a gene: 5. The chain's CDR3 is CASSLQGFTEAFF. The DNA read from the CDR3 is TGTGCCAGCAGCCTACAGGGGTTTACTGAA.

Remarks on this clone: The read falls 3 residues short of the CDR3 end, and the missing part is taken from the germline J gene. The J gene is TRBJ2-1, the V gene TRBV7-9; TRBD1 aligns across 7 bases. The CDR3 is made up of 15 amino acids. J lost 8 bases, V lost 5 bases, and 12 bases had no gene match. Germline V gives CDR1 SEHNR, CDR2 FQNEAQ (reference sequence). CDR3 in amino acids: CASSTRPSQGDEQFF. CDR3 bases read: TGTGCCAGCAGCACCCGACCATCGCAGGGGGATGAG.

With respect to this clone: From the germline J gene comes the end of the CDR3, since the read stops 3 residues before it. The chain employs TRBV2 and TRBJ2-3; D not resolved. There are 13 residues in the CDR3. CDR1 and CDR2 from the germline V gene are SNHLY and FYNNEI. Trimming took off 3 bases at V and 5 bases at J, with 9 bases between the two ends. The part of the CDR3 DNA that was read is TGTGCCAGCAGTGAGGCCCGAGGAGATACG. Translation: CASSEARGDT. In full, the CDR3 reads CASSEARGDTQYF.

CDR3 amino acids: CASSFRVRPPGTKETQYF. CDR3 DNA, as far as it was read: TGTGCCAGCAGTTTTCGTGTGCGCCCACCCGGGACAAAAGAGACC. The chain joins TRBV28 to TRBJ2-5; a possible D gene is TRBD1 (6 bases). The CDR3 end is not reached by the read, which stops 3 residues before it; the germline J gene fills it in. Germline CDR1 is MDHEN and CDR2 is SYDVKM. The CDR3 covers 18 residues. Deletions cut 3 bases from V and 3 bases from J, with 23 bases between.

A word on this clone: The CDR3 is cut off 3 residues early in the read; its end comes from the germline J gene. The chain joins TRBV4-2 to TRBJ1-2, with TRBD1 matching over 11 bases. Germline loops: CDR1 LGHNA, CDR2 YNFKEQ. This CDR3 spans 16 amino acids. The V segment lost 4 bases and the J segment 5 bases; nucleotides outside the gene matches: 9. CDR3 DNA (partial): TGTGCCAGCAGCCTCCAAGGACAGGGGGCGGGGTATGGC. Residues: CASSLQGQGAGYG. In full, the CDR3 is CASSLQGQGAGYGYTF.